This T cell receptor (beta chain) came from a study of vaccination effects on CD4 cells after COVID-19 (dated by TCRdb to between 2021 and 2024). In terms of the full investigation: Each participant received two doses of an mRNA SARS-CoV-2 vaccine, either BNT162b2 or mRNA-1273. SARS-CoV-2 spike-specific CD4+ TCR repertoires were compared before and after mRNA vaccination in COVID-19 convalescent patients and in infection-naive vaccine recipients. Altogether, around 11 COVID-19 convalescent patients and 4 SARS-CoV-2-naive healthy vaccine recipients made up the full study. Cultures from other donors in the study were sequenced with the Oncomine TCR Beta short-read assay on an Illumina iSeq 100. General conclusions and limits of the study: Limitations of the study were the small number of convalescent patients and the absence of early post-infection timepoints. Among healthy vaccine recipients, nearly all vaccine-induced clones were SARS-CoV-2 mono-reactive, and only 1 of 255 was cross-reactive with common cold coronaviruses. Clones induced by infection and clones induced by vaccination both contracted markedly at late timepoints after vaccination, which fits with T cell responses waning over time.

As regards this clone: It lacks a known antigen. Per-nucleotide qualities are absent, and no much larger clonotype sits a single base away.

In the ViraFEST assay, PBMC were stimulated with viral peptide pools, and antigen-specific CD4+ T cell clonotypes were then identified by expansion using TCR sequencing. After about 10 days of culture, CD4+ T cells were isolated with the EasySep CD4+ T cell isolation kit. Healthy vaccine recipients had no prior SARS-CoV-2 infection, confirmed by negative nucleocapsid antibodies before and after vaccination. Roughly 1.9 million PBMC per well were cultured with approximately 10 ug/ml peptides in IMDM containing around 4.6% human AB serum, about 9.6 IU/ml IL-2 and gentamicin. Half of the culture medium was replaced with fresh IL-2-containing medium on days 3 and 7. Unless noted otherwise, every peptide stimulation condition was grown in triplicate wells. PBMC were separated from whole blood using Ficoll-Paque Plus gradient centrifugation and were then either cryopreserved at -140C or used fresh. The overlapping peptide pools covered the spike proteins of SARS-CoV-2 and of the common cold coronaviruses HCoV-NL63, HCoV-OC43 and HCoV-229E. Genomic DNA was extracted from cultured CD4+ T cells with the QIAamp micro DNA kit.

Including cysteine and phenylalanine, the CDR3 has 15 amino acids. Here the CDR3 DNA is all that survives: 45 bases in frame from base 1. Via the germline V gene, CDR1 is KGHSH and CDR2 LQKENI. From V the trimming removes 2 bases and from J it removes 5 bases, while the gene matches leave 5 bases of the junction unaccounted for. The library relied on the immunoSEQ multiplex PCR assay. DNA from the CD4+ T cells that had been cultured and isolated underwent TCR beta CDR3 sequencing. The paper's processing steps were these. The analysis removed non-productive TCR sequences, trimmed reads to the CDR3 region, and retained only CDR3s that were 7 or more amino acids long. Antigen-specific clonotypes were identified using the MANAFEST web app by comparison of expansion in peptide wells against reference cultures. For clones to be considered positive, expansion at FDR<0.05 versus reference and all other wells, an odds ratio above 5, and a frequency above 0.1% in two replicate wells were required. Cross-reactive clonotypes were defined as significantly expanded in SARS-CoV-2 spike wells and in at least one common cold coronavirus spike condition. CDR3 similarity was assessed by Levenshtein distance using the stringdist R package, and unrooted trees were constructed with ape in R 3.6.1. As stored in TCRdb, this immuneACCESS dataset retains in-frame rearrangements with V and J assigned. A fraction of the clones does not appear; measured against another copy, unresolved V genes explain less than half of the discrepancy, and the remainder lacks a known reason. V and J calls and clone size are as listed in that table; D and trimming were resolved from the DNA. Recorded for this sample are 68,000 or so clones; 80% of them occurred a single time. The biggest ten clones account for about 12% of the sample.

The clonotype was recovered from a human donor who received a COVID-19 vaccine. Sample: CD4+ T cells from PBMCs cultured with SARS-CoV-2 spike peptides, taken before COVID-19 vaccination. The cell subset or site label corresponds to: SARS-CoV-2 spike overlapping peptide pool stimulation. The chain was built from TRBV18 and TRBJ2-5; TRBD2 lines up with 10 middle nucleotides. The nucleotides are TGTGCCAGCTCACCAAGGGCTAGCGGGGGTGAGACCCAGTACTTC. The resulting protein is CASSPRASGGETQYF.